The 23 T cell receptor beta chains in this list originate from one sample, sequenced in a study of beta chain features in type 1 diabetes. The isolated RNA, all of it, was reverse transcribed, so expressed TCRB transcripts were what got sequenced. TCRdb's copy holds only in-frame clones and misses some; the assay was immunoSEQ multiplex PCR. Altogether 400,000 or so clones are present, roughly a tenth being singletons, with the ten largest covering 0.55% to 0.75%. What these receptors recognize is not known. General observations from the study: People with Type 1 diabetes carried modestly yet significantly shorter TCRB CDR3s in all four CD4+ subsets.

Sequenced: central memory CD4+ T cells from blood. These receptors were collected from a man aged 25 to 45 with type 1 diabetes.

The chain carries TRBV5-1 and TRBJ2-6; TRBD1 is a possible D gene (5 bases). CDR1 and CDR2 (germline): SGHRS, YFSETQ. Trimming shortened V by 1 base and J by 1 base, and 9 bases separated the two germline ends. This CDR3 has 16 residues. In nucleotides, the CDR3 is TGCGCCAGCAGCTTGAGGCAGGGTTCTGGGGCCAACGTCCTGACTTTC. Its translation is CASSLRQGSGANVLTF. Combining the CDR3 with reference TRBV5-1 and TRBJ2-6 gives the whole variable domain KAGVTQTPRYLIKTRGQQVTLSCSPISGHRSVSWYQQTPGQGLQFLFEYFSETQRNKGNFPGRFSGRQFSNSRSEMNVSTLELGDSALYLCASSLRQGSGANVLTFGAGSRLTVL.

In this sample, this clone turned up many times. The rearrangement joins TRBV30 to TRBJ1-5; tentative D call: TRBD1 (5 bases). Trimming cost V 3 bases and J 5 bases, with 8 bases left between them. The CDR3 sequence is 12 residues long. CDR1 GTSNPN and CDR2 SVGIG come from the germline V gene (reference sequence). In nucleotides, the CDR3 is TGTGCCTGGAGCAGGGTGGATCAGCCCCAGCATTTT. This encodes CAWSRVDQPQHF.

The chain recombines TRBV28 with TRBJ2-1; 11 positions agree with TRBD2. The CDR3 length is 15 residues. V was clipped by 5 bases and J by 8 bases; unmatched bases: 8. The germline gives CDR1 MDHEN, CDR2 SYDVKM. This chain's CDR3 is CASSRAIAGGDEQFF. In DNA, the CDR3 is TGTGCCAGCAGTAGAGCAATAGCGGGAGGGGATGAGCAGTTCTTC.

As DNA, the CDR3 is TGTGCCAGCAGTGAATACGAGAGAGAGACCCAGTACTTC. This gives the protein CASSEYERETQYF. The genes are TRBV2 and TRBJ2-5, with D unclear. With 2 bases removed from V and 4 bases from J, the gap between germline ends came to 8 bases. Germline values: CDR1 SNHLY, CDR2 FYNNEI. CDR3 length equals 13 residues.

V is TRBV13 and J is TRBJ1-2; D may be TRBD1 (6 bases). Trimming stripped 3 bases from V and 4 bases from J, with 12 bases between. The CDR3 covers 14 residues. CDR1 is PRHDT, CDR2 FYEKMQ, per germline (reference sequence). The CDR3: CASSFGGRVYGYTF. The CDR3 coding sequence is TGTGCCAGCAGCTTCGGGGGGCGCGTCTATGGCTACACCTTC. The full variable domain, completed using reference TRBV13 and TRBJ1-2, is AAGVIQSPRHLIKEKRETATLKCYPIPRHDTVYWYQQGPGQDPQFLISFYEKMQSDKGSIPDRFSAQQFSDYHSELNMSSLELGDSALYFCASSFGGRVYGYTFGSGTRLTVV.

This clone was picked up a small number of times. The chain carries TRBV7-6 and TRBJ2-3; TRBD2 aligns across 11 bases. CDR3 size: 18 residues. After removal of 7 bases from V and 1 base from J, the junction contained 13 bases not matched to a gene. Looked up from germline, CDR1 is SGHVS and CDR2 is FNYEAQ. The CDR3 DNA follows: TGTGCCAGCACTAACTCGGGACTAGCGGATTTGCGCACAGATACGCAGTATTTT. Its translation is CASTNSGLADLRTDTQYF.

This clone was counted a few times. The V call is TRBV6-1, the J call TRBJ2-5; TRBD2 matches at 14 bases. Germline trimming cut 5 bases from V and 4 bases from J; bases unmatched to any gene: 3. Looked up from germline, CDR1 is MNHNS and CDR2 is SASEGT. The CDR3 extends over 15 amino acids. The CDR3 DNA is TGTGCCAGCAGTCCTGGGACTAGCGGGAGAGAGACCCAGTACTTC. Translation: CASSPGTSGRETQYF.

This clone was detected a few times. The chain joins TRBV18 to TRBJ2-1, with D perhaps being TRBD1 or TRBD2 (5 bases each). V lost 5 bases to trimming and J lost 2 bases, with 13 bases between them. Germline CDR1 is KGHSH and CDR2 is LQKENI. This CDR3 spans 15 amino acids. The CDR3 sequence: CASSDPGRAYNEQFF. CDR3 bases: TGTGCCAGCTCAGACCCGGGGCGCGCCTACAATGAGCAGTTCTTC. Together with reference TRBV18 and TRBJ2-1, the CDR3 gives the full variable domain: NAGVMQNPRHLVRRRGQEARLRCSPMKGHSHVYWYRQLPEEGLKFMVYLQKENIIDESGMPKERFSAEFPKEGPSILRIQQVVRGDSAAYFCASSDPGRAYNEQFFGPGTRLTVL.

The rearrangement links TRBV27 to TRBJ2-4, with a possible D match to TRBD2 (5 bases). The CDR3 extends over 16 amino acids. The V end lost 3 bases, the J end lost 5 bases, and 17 bases lay between the germline ends. Germline assignment: CDR1 MNHEY and CDR2 SMNVEV (reference sequence). For the CDR3, the DNA is TGTGCCAGCAGTTTCGACGCAGGAGGCGTCCAAAACATTCAGTACTTC. As protein: CASSFDAGGVQNIQYF.

The CDR3 nucleotides are TGTGCCAGTAGTATAGGTCGGACAGCAGAGGGCTATGGCTACACCTTC. This gives the protein CASSIGRTAEGYGYTF. The chain has TRBV19 and TRBJ1-2, with D maybe TRBD1 (6 bases). Looked up from germline, CDR1 is LNHDA and CDR2 is SQIVND (reference sequence). V was pared by 1 base and J by 4 bases, with 16 bases between. CDR3 length: 16 amino acids.

The genes are TRBV9 and TRBJ2-4, with unresolved D. V lost 0 bases, J lost 6 bases, and 10 bases lay in between. The CDR3 is 14 amino acids. From germline, CDR1 is SGDLS and CDR2 YYNGEE. The CDR3: CASSVGRQVNIQYF. In nucleotides, the CDR3 is TGTGCCAGCAGCGTAGGACGTCAGGTAAACATTCAGTACTTC.

This chain links TRBV7-9 with TRBJ2-3; D might be TRBD1 (5 bases). The CDR3 sequence is 14 residues long. V was shortened by 1 base and J by 2 bases, with 7 bases between the two germline ends. CDR1 and CDR2 from the germline V gene are SEHNR and FQNEAQ (reference sequence). The CDR3 loop is CASSLEQATDTQYF. The CDR3 region has the DNA TGTGCCAGCAGCTTAGAACAGGCCACAGATACGCAGTATTTT.

This clone was observed a handful of times. V gene TRBV18 combines with J gene TRBJ1-3, with D maybe TRBD1 (6 bases). Per germline, CDR1 KGHSH and CDR2 LQKENI. V was shortened by 3 bases and J by 2 bases, with 14 bases between the two germline ends. This CDR3 contains 16 residues. The CDR3 here is CASSPSGQLAGNTIYF. The CDR3 DNA is TGTGCCAGCTCACCGTCTGGACAGCTGGCTGGAAACACCATATATTTT.

Ten or more counts support this clone. The J gene is TRBJ2-2, the V gene TRBV19; D is perhaps TRBD1 (5 bases). CDR3 length: 16 amino acids. The ends were cut back, 3 bases at V and 2 bases at J, with 13 bases in the middle. Germline V gene sequence: CDR1 LNHDA, CDR2 SQIVND (reference sequence). Here the CDR3 reads CASSIVTGANTGELFF. CDR3 bases: TGTGCCAGTAGTATTGTCACAGGAGCAAACACCGGGGAGCTGTTTTTT.

Only a few counts were recorded for this clone. This chain uses TRBV7-2 with TRBJ2-5; 11 bases align to TRBD2. CDR3 length: 16 amino acids. CDR1 SGHTA and CDR2 FQGNSA come from the germline V gene. J lost 4 bases, V lost 4 bases, and 8 bases had no gene match. CDR3 sequence (DNA): TGTGCCAGCAGCTCCGGGACTAGCGGAAGGATAGAGACCCAGTACTTC. Its translation is CASSSGTSGRIETQYF.

V and J are TRBV29-1 and TRBJ2-6; possible D gene TRBD1, 6 bases. V was clipped by 5 bases and J by 0 bases, with 14 bases between them. The germline gives CDR1 SQVTM, CDR2 ANQGSEA. The CDR3 spans 16 residues. This chain's CDR3 is CSVSGTSVSGANVLTF. CDR3 bases: TGCAGCGTTTCCGGGACATCAGTCTCTGGGGCCAACGTCCTGACTTTC.

For the CDR3, the DNA is TGTGCCACCAGCAGAAATTCACCCCTCCACTTT. It encodes CATSRNSPLHF. This rearrangement joins TRBV15 to TRBJ1-6; no firm D call. The length of the CDR3 is 11 residues. V shed 2 bases and J shed 7 bases, with 0 bases lying between them. In germline, CDR1 is LNHNV, CDR2 YYDKDF (reference sequence). The complete variable domain, with remaining parts taken from reference TRBV15 and TRBJ1-6, reads DAMVIQNPRYQVTQFGKPVTLSCSQTLNHNVMYWYQQKSSQAPKLLFHYYDKDFNNEADTPDNFQSRRPNTSFCFLDIRSPGLGDTAMYLCATSRNSPLHFGNGTRLTVT.

Only a few counts were recorded for this clone. V and J are TRBV7-2 and TRBJ1-1, with a possible D match to TRBD1 (6 bases). V was clipped by 6 bases and J by 1 base, with 15 bases between them. The length of the CDR3 is 15 residues. From germline, CDR1 is SGHTA and CDR2 FQGNSA. The CDR3 sequence: CASRPGDRWNTEAFF. The CDR3 coding sequence is TGTGCCAGCAGGCCTGGTGACAGGTGGAACACTGAAGCTTTCTTT.

The rearrangement uses TRBV5-1 and TRBJ2-3, with a weak D call TRBD1 (6 bases). V lost 6 bases and J 1 base, leaving 9 bases between the germline ends. CDR1 is SGHRS and CDR2 is YFSETQ in the germline V gene. CDR3 length equals 13 residues. The CDR3 DNA is TGCGCCAGCAACTACAGGGGCACAGATACGCAGTATTTT. Its translation is CASNYRGTDTQYF.

The V and J genes are TRBV23-1 and TRBJ1-5; 7 bases are shared with TRBD1. TRBV23-1 is an ORF for which the function is uncertain. CDR3 length equals 18 residues. V trimming: 6 bases; J trimming: 2 bases; junction bases outside the gene matches: 16. CDR3 DNA sequence: TGCGCCAGCAGACCTCGGCCTAGGGGGCCTAGGGGCAATCAGCCCCAGCATTTT. It is translated as CASRPRPRGPRGNQPQHF.

There are a few counts of this clone. The gene calls are TRBV28 and TRBJ1-4; 8 bases line up with TRBD1. CDR1 MDHEN and CDR2 SYDVKM come from the germline V gene. The CDR3 contains 13 residues. V lost 6 bases, J lost 4 bases, and 1 base stayed unmatched. The CDR3 loop reads CASRDRGNEKLFF. In nucleotides, the CDR3 is TGTGCCAGCAGAGACAGGGGTAATGAAAAACTGTTTTTT.

This clone turned up a few times. V is TRBV12-1 and J is TRBJ2-7. TRBV12-1 is marked as a pseudogene. The CDR3 loop spans 14 amino acids. CDR3 in DNA: TGTGCCAGCAGCTTTGGGTCTCTCTCCTACGAGCAGTACTTC. It yields the protein CASSFGSLSYEQYF.

This clone was picked up a small number of times. The chain combines TRBV6-6 with TRBJ2-2, with D perhaps given as TRBD1 or TRBD2 (5 bases each). Germline V lookup: CDR1 MNHNY, CDR2 SVGAGI (reference sequence). This CDR3 spans 16 amino acids. Between the trimmed V and J ends, which lost 1 base and 3 bases, there was a span of 12 bases. The CDR3 DNA reads TGTGCCAGCAGTTACTTGGGGACCGTATACACCGGGGAGCTGTTTTTT. This encodes CASSYLGTVYTGELFF.